A selection of T cell receptor beta chains follows, all from one sample in a study of blood T cell repertoires in COVID-19. The repertoire was sequenced with immunoSEQ multiplex PCR; TCRdb's copy has only in-frame clones and lacks some. The sample contains around 240,000 clones, about 80% of which appear only once. The sample consisted of peripheral blood. The receptors stem from a woman of 80 years or more with acute or convalescent COVID-19. CDR3s include the opening cysteine and the closing phenylalanine or tryptophan. D genes are given only for firm matches. Some rows have no size entry. The others give once, few or many, or a class for an expanded clone.

v_call	d_call	clone_size	j_call	cdr3_nt	cdr3_aa
TRBV5-1	-	-	TRBJ1-4	TGCGCCAGCAGCTTCGGGGGGTTTGGAGCTAATGAAAAACTGTTTTTT	CASSFGGFGANEKLFF
TRBV4-3	TRBD2	-	TRBJ2-7	TGCGCCAGCAGCCAAGTGTGGGGGGGGGAATACGAGCAGTACTTC	CASSQVWGGEYEQYF
TRBV3-1/TRBV3-2	-	-	TRBJ1-2	TGTGCCAGCAGCCAAGTTCAGGGCGCCGGCAACTATGGCTACACCTTC	CASSQVQGAGNYGYTF
TRBV6-2/TRBV6-3	TRBD1	-	TRBJ2-7	TGTGCCAGCAGTTCCAGAAATCAAGGACAGGGGGCTTACGAGCAGTACTTC	CASSSRNQGQGAYEQYF
TRBV5-6	-	few	TRBJ2-2	TGTGCCAGCAGCTTGGCCAGGGGGAACACCGGGGAGCTGTTTTTT	CASSLARGNTGELFF
TRBV19	-	-	TRBJ2-2	TGTGCCAGCCACAGGGACACCGGGGAGCTGTTTTTT	CASHRDTGELFF
TRBV14	-	-	TRBJ2-5	TGTGCCAGCAGCCGGAATGTCGGCAGGCAAGAGACCCAGTACTTC	CASSRNVGRQETQYF
TRBV2	TRBD2	once	TRBJ2-5	TGTGCCAGCAGCCAAGCGGGGGTTGGAGAGACCCAGTACTTC	CASSQAGVGETQYF
TRBV28	TRBD1	once	TRBJ1-2	TGTGCCAGCAGCCAACAGGGGGGCTATGGCTACACCTTC	CASSQQGGYGYTF
TRBV18	TRBD1	-	TRBJ2-5	TGTGCCAGCTCACGGACAGGCTCACAAGAGACCCAGTACTTC	CASSRTGSQETQYF
TRBV19	TRBD1	-	TRBJ2-2	TGTGCCAGTAGTATGGTCCAGGGGGCGGGGACCGGGGAGCTGTTTTTT	CASSMVQGAGTGELFF
TRBV11-2	-	-	TRBJ1-4	TGTGCCAGCAGCCCCCCTATTTCCCGGGAGGGGGGAGAAAAACTGTTTTTT	CASSPPISREGGEKLFF
TRBV6-6	TRBD1	once	TRBJ1-3	TGTGCCAGCAGTTACCGGGACAGGGGTGGAAACACCATATATTTT	CASSYRDRGGNTIYF
TRBV18	TRBD1	-	TRBJ1-6	TGTGCCAGCTCACGGGACAGAGATAATTCACCCCTCCACTTT	CASSRDRDNSPLHF
TRBV5-1	-	-	TRBJ1-4	TGCGCCAGCAGCCCTAGTAACCAGGGAAGGGGTGAAAAACTGTTTTTT	CASSPSNQGRGEKLFF
TRBV6-5	TRBD1	-	TRBJ1-5	TGTGCCAGCAGTTACGACAGGGGTCGTCAGCCCCAGCATTTT	CASSYDRGRQPQHF
TRBV7-2	-	-	TRBJ1-5	TGTGCCAGCAGCCAGGGGCGCGGTCAGCCCCAGCATTTT	CASSQGRGQPQHF
TRBV28	-	-	TRBJ1-6	TGTGCCAGCAACGGAGAGACAGGTTCTAATTCACCCCTCCACTTT	CASNGETGSNSPLHF
TRBV2	TRBD1	many	TRBJ1-3	TGTGCCAGCAGTCGGGACAGGGAGGCTGGAAACACCATATATTTT	CASSRDREAGNTIYF
TRBV24-1	-	few	TRBJ1-1	TGTGCCACCAGTGGTGGGGGGAGGGCTGAAGCTTTCTTT	CATSGGGRAEAFF
TRBV5-5	-	-	TRBJ2-7	TGTGCCAGCAGCTTGCCCGGGACTGCCTACGAGCAGTACTTC	CASSLPGTAYEQYF